Presented here are 20 T cell receptor beta chains from one specimen sequenced in a study of response to subunit inactivated influenza vaccine. A single record per CDR3 protein comes from TCRdb applying MiXCR to the RT-PCR reads. This table has roughly 650,000 distinct CDR3 sequences, about 14% appearing once. Sample: PBMCs from blood, taken around two weeks before vaccination. The receptor source for this set is a man over 45 who received an inactivated influenza vaccine.

The chain is built from TRBV12-3 or TRBV12-4 and TRBJ2-7, with 10 bases fitting TRBD2. The CDR3 length is 15 residues. With 7 bases clipped from V and 3 bases from J, the junction kept 9 bases outside the gene matches. CDR3 residues: CASKMGLALNYEQYF. DNA of the CDR3: TGTGCCAGCAAAATGGGACTAGCGCTAAACTACGAGCAGTACTTC.

This clonotype was observed a handful of times. The CDR3, as DNA: TGTGCCAGCAGCTTAGATGGGGTTGAGCAGTACTTC. This translates into CASSLDGVEQYF. This chain connects TRBV7-8 to TRBJ2-7; D gene uncertain. Trimming left V 1 base short and J 7 bases short, with 8 bases between. Per germline, CDR1 SGHVS and CDR2 FQNEAQ. This CDR3 is 12 amino acids long.

This clonotype was picked up a small number of times. This chain connects TRBV11-1 to TRBJ2-5; maybe TRBD2 (6 bases). The CDR3 consists of 19 residues. CDR1 and CDR2 (germline): SGHAT, FQDESV (reference sequence). Trimming cost V 0 bases and J 5 bases, with 25 bases left between them. CDR3 DNA sequence: TGTGCCAGCAGCTTAGCCCCCGAAGTGGGCGGGGACTGGAGGGAGACCCAGTACTTC. As protein: CASSLAPEVGGDWRETQYF.

The chain employs TRBV19 and TRBJ1-2; no clear D. The CDR3 runs to 11 residues. The germline V and J ends were trimmed by 6 bases and 4 bases, with 6 bases remaining between them. The germline CDR1 and CDR2 sequences are LNHDA and SQIVND (reference sequence). CDR3 in DNA: TGTGCCAGTAGCAAATTCTATGGCTACACCTTC. It encodes CASSKFYGYTF.

This clonotype was recorded at least ten times. CDR3 protein: CASSRGQGPTDTQYF. CDR3 in DNA: TGTGCCAGCAGCAGAGGACAGGGGCCCACAGATACGCAGTATTTT. The chain uses TRBV16 and TRBJ2-3, with 9 bases identical to TRBD1. Germline V CDR1 and CDR2: KGHSY, FQNENV. Unmatched junction bases numbered 5, after V lost 5 bases and J lost 2 bases. The CDR3 runs 15 residues.

The chain links TRBV2 to TRBJ2-1; 7 bases line up with TRBD1. Trimming at V came to 6 bases and at J to 1 base, leaving 3 bases not matched to a gene. In germline, CDR1 is SNHLY, CDR2 FYNNEI. This CDR3 has 14 residues. CDR3 in DNA: TGTGCCAGCAGGGGGGACAGTTCCTACAATGAGCAGTTCTTC. Its protein product is CASRGDSSYNEQFF. Variable domain in full (rest from reference TRBV2 and TRBJ2-1): EPEVTQTPSHQVTQMGQEVILRCVPISNHLYFYWYRQILGQKVEFLVSFYNNEISEKSEIFDDQFSVERPDGSNFTLKIRSTKLEDSAMYFCASRGDSSYNEQFFGPGTRLTVL.

The chain carries TRBV5-1 and TRBJ2-1; 7 positions agree with TRBD1. Trimming took 0 bases from V and 5 from J; bases not matched to a gene: 8. Germline CDR1 SGHRS, CDR2 YFSETQ. The CDR3 runs 16 residues. The CDR3 nucleotides read TGCGCCAGCAGCTTGGGACAGGGTTTATTGGACAATGAGCAGTTCTTC. Its protein is CASSLGQGLLDNEQFF. Drawing the rest from reference TRBV5-1 and TRBJ2-1, the complete variable domain is KAGVTQTPRYLIKTRGQQVTLSCSPISGHRSVSWYQQTPGQGLQFLFEYFSETQRNKGNFPGRFSGRQFSNSRSEMNVSTLELGDSALYLCASSLGQGLLDNEQFFGPGTRLTVL.

This clonotype has ten or more counts. The rearrangement uses TRBV7-2 and TRBJ2-5; D may be TRBD1 (5 bases). Between the trimmed V and J ends, which lost 5 bases and 3 bases, there was a span of 13 bases. This CDR3 has 14 residues. The germline V gene encodes CDR1 SGHTA and CDR2 FQGNSA. CDR3 protein: CASSRMQGKETQYF. The CDR3 DNA follows: TGTGCCAGCAGCAGAATGCAGGGAAAAGAGACCCAGTACTTC.

The sample holds many counts of this clonotype. For the CDR3, the DNA is TGTGCCAGCAGAGGGACAGTAGGGACCCAGTACTTC. Amino acid sequence: CASRGTVGTQYF. The chain recombines TRBV12-3 or TRBV12-4 with TRBJ2-5; 7 positions agree with TRBD1. This CDR3 region has 12 residues. Unmatched junction bases numbered 5, after V lost 6 bases and J lost 7 bases.

This clonotype was seen a handful of times. J is TRBJ2-3 and V is TRBV29-1; TRBD2 matches 7 bases. Germline loops: CDR1 SQVTM, CDR2 ANQGSEA. The CDR3 has 15 residues. Trimming removed 0 bases from V and 8 bases from J; junction bases left unmatched: 11. CDR3 sequence: CSVEDGGGPRATQYF. The CDR3 DNA sequence: TGCAGCGTTGAAGATGGGGGGGGACCCCGGGCTACGCAGTATTTT.

The V gene is TRBV4-1, the J gene TRBJ2-6; possible D gene TRBD2, 7 bases. Per germline, CDR1 MGHRA and CDR2 YSYEKL. This CDR3 has 19 residues. V lost 6 bases, J lost 0 bases, and 21 bases lay in between. CDR3 nucleotides: TGCGCCAGCAGACCAAGACGGGGGGCCGGCTACTCTGGGGCCAACGTCCTGACTTTC. Translating it yields CASRPRRGAGYSGANVLTF.

The chain is built from TRBV10-3 and TRBJ2-3; possible D gene TRBD2, 5 bases. The CDR3 has 13 amino acids. V lost 8 bases and J lost 3, with 12 bases in between. Germline loops: CDR1 ENHRY, CDR2 SYGVKD. The CDR3 protein is CAISSGETDTQYF. The CDR3, as DNA: TGTGCCATCTCCTCCGGGGAAACAGATACGCAGTATTTT.

There are many counts of this clonotype. V is TRBV7-3 and J is TRBJ2-1, with D perhaps TRBD2 (6 bases). The germline gives CDR1 SGHTA, CDR2 FQGTGA. The CDR3 contains 14 residues. V lost 5 bases and J lost 4, with 12 bases in between. The CDR3 protein is CASSPGATYNEQFF. The CDR3 DNA sequence: TGTGCCAGCAGCCCGGGAGCGACGTACAATGAGCAGTTCTTC.

The rearrangement joins TRBV7-8 to TRBJ2-1; 8 bases line up with TRBD2. The V gene end was trimmed by 7 bases and the J gene end by 5 bases; junction bases not matched to a gene: 10. The CDR3 covers 15 residues. CDR1 is SGHVS and CDR2 is FQNEAQ in the germline V gene. The CDR3 loop is CASNPGGGTNNEQFF. The CDR3 DNA reads as TGTGCCAGCAACCCCGGGGGGGGGACAAACAATGAGCAGTTCTTC. Full variable domain (rest looked up from reference TRBV7-8 and TRBJ2-1): GAGVSQSPRYKVAKRGQDVALRCDPISGHVSLFWYQQALGQGPEFLTYFQNEAQLDKSGLPSDRFFAERPEGSVSTLKIQRTQQEDSAVYLCASNPGGGTNNEQFFGPGTRLTVL.

V is TRBV11-2 and J is TRBJ1-5, with 7 bases aligning to TRBD1. Germline V gene lookup returns CDR1 SGHAT and CDR2 FQNNGV. The CDR3 length is 14 residues. V was clipped by 5 bases and J by 7 bases; unmatched bases: 8. For the CDR3, the DNA is TGTGCCAGCAGCGTTGACAGGGTAGGACAGCCCCAGCATTTT. Amino acid sequence: CASSVDRVGQPQHF.

The chain recombines TRBV4-2 with TRBJ2-2, with D possibly matching TRBD2 (6 bases). Per germline, CDR1 LGHNA and CDR2 YNFKEQ. The CDR3 runs to 16 residues. The germline V and J ends were trimmed by 4 bases and 3 bases, with 15 bases remaining between them. As DNA, the CDR3 is TGTGCCAGCAGCCCCACTGGGGAGGCGGACACCGGGGAGCTGTTTTTT. Translated: CASSPTGEADTGELFF.

This sequence joins TRBV27 and TRBJ1-1; D not resolved. This CDR3 has 13 residues. Trimming took off 6 bases at V and 1 base at J, with 9 bases between the two ends. Germline V gives CDR1 MNHEY, CDR2 SMNVEV (reference sequence). The CDR3 loop reads CASSRRRNTEAFF. The CDR3 nucleotides read TGTGCCAGCAGCCGTAGAAGGAACACTGAAGCTTTCTTT.

This chain uses TRBV3-1 with TRBJ2-7; 7 bases align to TRBD1. Germline loops: CDR1 LGHDT, CDR2 YNNKEL (reference sequence). Trimming cost V 2 bases and J 7 bases; bases outside gene matches: 5. There are 13 residues in the CDR3. Here the CDR3 reads CASSQRQGAEQYF. The CDR3 bases are TGTGCCAGCAGCCAAAGACAGGGAGCTGAGCAGTACTTC.

The V and J genes are TRBV7-9 and TRBJ2-5; TRBD2 matches 10 bases. J lost 2 bases, V lost 0 bases, and 0 bases had no gene match. Germline V CDR1 and CDR2: SEHNR, FQNEAQ (reference sequence). This CDR3 is built from 15 residues. DNA for the CDR3: TGTGCCAGCAGCTTAGCTAGCGGGGGGCAAGAGACCCAGTACTTC. Protein product: CASSLASGGQETQYF.

This clonotype was seen many times. V is TRBV5-1 and J is TRBJ2-1; D call uncertain. V gave up 3 bases and J gave up 4 bases, with 5 bases separating them. The CDR3 spans 12 residues. Germline V gene lookup returns CDR1 SGHRS and CDR2 YFSETQ. This CDR3 reads CASSSGYNEQFF. CDR3 bases: TGCGCCAGCAGCTCGGGTTACAATGAGCAGTTCTTC.